A single sample gave rise to the 19 T cell receptor beta chains below, sequenced in a study of post-analysis software for immune sequencing data. Regarding the study as a whole: When patients were compared with controls, 4 or 5 TRBV segments were more frequent, TRBV5-6, TRBV5-1 and TRBV20-1 among them.

TCR beta cDNA libraries included unique molecular identifiers. MiXCR, applied by TCRdb to the PCR reads, yields one record per CDR3 protein. The profile shows about 540,000 distinct CDR3 sequences, 34% of them singletons. These receptors are not linked to any known antigen. The sequenced sample was blood. Source of these receptors: a girl aged 2-17 years with multiple sclerosis.

This clonotype has more than one count but fewer than ten. V gene TRBV6-1 combines with J gene TRBJ2-1; tentative D call: TRBD2 (6 bases). The CDR3 contains 15 residues. V was trimmed by 3 bases and J by 0 bases, leaving 9 bases between them. The germline V gene encodes CDR1 MNHNS and CDR2 SASEGT. CDR3 coding DNA: TGTGCCAGCAGTGAGTGGGAGGACTCCTACAATGAGCAGTTCTTC. Its translation: CASSEWEDSYNEQFF.

This chain joins TRBV20-1 and TRBJ2-5; 8 bases agree with TRBD1. V shed 6 bases and J 2 bases; nucleotides not matched to a gene: 11. There are 15 residues in the CDR3. CDR1 is DFQATT, CDR2 SNEGSKA, per germline (reference sequence). CDR3 DNA: TGCAGTGCACCGGGATCGGGACAGGCACAAGAGACCCAGTACTTC. This encodes CSAPGSGQAQETQYF.

This clonotype was seen a few times. This chain uses TRBV6-1 with TRBJ1-2; D is unresolved. The CDR3 runs 12 residues. V was trimmed by 3 bases and J by 4 bases, leaving 6 bases between them. Germline V gene lookup returns CDR1 MNHNS and CDR2 SASEGT. The DNA for the CDR3 is TGTGCCAGCAGTGATTCCGTCTATGGCTACACCTTC. Residues: CASSDSVYGYTF.

In its sample, this clonotype was seen once. The genes are TRBV6-1 and TRBJ1-2; D uncertain. Germline CDR1 MNHNS, CDR2 SASEGT. This CDR3 is 13 amino acids long. Trimming pared 2 bases from V and 10 bases from J, leaving 14 bases between. The chain's CDR3 is CASSEYELEDYTF. The CDR3, as DNA: TGTGCCAGCAGTGAATACGAGTTGGAAGACTACACCTTC.

Regarding this clonotype: Compared with germline, one end of the junction differs, possibly owing to a read error. J is TRBJ2-7 and V is TRBV7-9, with D hard to call. CDR1 SEHNR and CDR2 FQNEAQ come from the germline V gene (reference sequence). This CDR3 is built from 14 residues. CDR3: CASSSVDYSCEQYF. The CDR3 coding sequence is TGTGCCAGCAGCTCCGTCGATTACTCCTGCGAGCAGTACTTC. The full variable domain, its missing parts supplied by reference TRBV7-9 and TRBJ2-7, is DTGVSQNPRHKITKRGQNVTFRCDPISEHNRLYWYRQTLGQGPEFLTYFQNEAQLEKSRLLSDRFSAERPKGSFSTLEIQRTEQGDSAMYLCASSSVDYSCEQYFGPGTRLTVT.

The chain uses TRBV3-1 and TRBJ2-1; 8 nucleotides line up with TRBD2. There are 14 residues in the CDR3. The junction had 17 bases not matched to a gene; V was cut back by 7 bases and J by 15 bases. Per germline, CDR1 LGHDT and CDR2 YNNKEL (reference sequence). CDR3 DNA sequence: TGTGCCAGCACCGAAGCGGGGGTAGAGGGGATGTGGTTCTTC. As protein: CASTEAGVEGMWFF.

This clonotype was counted a few times. This chain links TRBV4-1 with TRBJ1-2, with 9 bases that match TRBD1. J lost 1 base, V lost 2 bases, and 17 bases had no gene match. The CDR3 loop spans 20 amino acids. Per germline, CDR1 MGHRA and CDR2 YSYEKL. The CDR3 sequence: CASSQRGRGTGLNLNYGYTF. In DNA, the CDR3 is TGCGCCAGCAGCCAAAGGGGAAGGGGGACAGGGCTCAACCTTAACTATGGCTACACCTTC.

V is TRBV5-1 and J is TRBJ2-5; no clear D. The CDR3 is 14 amino acids. Trimming took 4 bases from V and 2 from J, leaving 12 bases between them. Per germline, CDR1 SGHRS and CDR2 YFSETQ. The chain's CDR3 is CASSPTRNQETQYF. CDR3 nucleotide sequence: TGCGCCAGCAGCCCGACAAGGAATCAAGAGACCCAGTACTTC.

The chain employs TRBV28 and TRBJ2-4; TRBD1 matches 9 bases. Near its end, the DNA agrees better with TRBJ2-7, so the J call may be wrong. In germline, CDR1 is MDHEN, CDR2 SYDVKM. The CDR3 is 17 residues long. Here the CDR3 reads CASSTDRGLIEYHEQYF. CDR3 nucleotides: TGTGCCAGCAGTACGGACAGGGGACTAATTGAATATCACGAGCAGTACTTC.

This chain joins TRBV7-6 and TRBJ1-1; D not certain. V lost 4 bases and J lost 0, with 12 bases in between. The CDR3 totals 15 residues. Germline loops: CDR1 SGHVS, CDR2 FNYEAQ. CDR3 sequence: CASSSLGGLNTEAFF. Written as DNA, the CDR3 is TGTGCCAGCAGCTCGCTAGGAGGCTTGAACACTGAAGCTTTCTTT.

V gene TRBV14 combines with J gene TRBJ2-5; 10 bases line up with TRBD1. In germline, CDR1 is SGHDN, CDR2 FVKESK. Trimming cost V 5 bases and J 4 bases; bases outside gene matches: 16. CDR3 length: 18 residues. The CDR3 is CASSALPGTGVQSETQYF. The CDR3 nucleotides read TGTGCCAGCAGCGCACTACCCGGGACAGGGGTCCAATCAGAGACCCAGTACTTC.

On this clonotype itself: A single base separates this from a much larger clone, so it may be a read error. The chain's CDR3 is CASSPGVGPYEQYV. The CDR3, as DNA: TGTGCCAGCAGCCCCGGGGTAGGTCCCTACGAGCAGTACGTC. The V call is TRBV6-5, the J call TRBJ2-7, with D maybe TRBD2 (5 bases). The CDR3 contains 14 residues. Looked up from germline, CDR1 is MNHEY and CDR2 is SVGAGI. Between the trimmed V and J ends, which lost 6 bases and 2 bases, there was a span of 14 bases.

This clonotype showed up just once. V is TRBV12-3 or TRBV12-4 and J is TRBJ1-2; TRBD1 agrees at 7 bases. The CDR3 contains 15 residues. With 7 bases clipped from V and 0 bases from J, the junction kept 8 bases outside the gene matches. CDR3 nucleotides: TGTGCCAGCAACTGGGGGGACAGAACTAACTATGGCTACACCTTC. It codes for CASNWGDRTNYGYTF.

This clonotype was detected only a few times. The genes are TRBV5-1 and TRBJ1-4, with no clear D. The CDR3 is 12 residues long. Deletions cut 3 bases from V and 8 bases from J, with 8 bases between. Germline CDR1 SGHRS, CDR2 YFSETQ. Here the CDR3 reads CASSSGGEKLFF. Here the CDR3 DNA reads TGCGCCAGCAGCTCTGGTGGGGAAAAACTGTTTTTT.

This clonotype was counted a few times. This rearrangement joins TRBV19 to TRBJ2-7; D might be TRBD1 (6 bases). V gave up 3 bases and J gave up 5 bases, with 17 bases separating them. The germline V gene has CDR1 LNHDA and CDR2 SQIVND (reference sequence). The CDR3 totals 15 residues. The CDR3 DNA reads TGTGCCAGTAGTATTGTACAGGGACATGTCGACGAGCAGTACTTC. It translates to CASSIVQGHVDEQYF.

The table lists this clonotype with a few counts. The rearrangement joins TRBV24-1 to TRBJ2-3; TRBD2 matches at 10 bases. The CDR3 runs to 14 residues. The trim removed 10 bases at V and 6 bases at J, leaving 9 bases unmatched. The germline CDR1 and CDR2 sequences are KGHDR and SFDVKD. CDR3 sequence: CATAPSGGGDTQYF. The CDR3 coding sequence is TGTGCCACGGCCCCTAGCGGGGGCGGTGATACGCAGTATTTT.

The rearrangement joins TRBV9 to TRBJ1-2; D ambiguous. The germline gives CDR1 SGDLS, CDR2 YYNGEE. CDR3 length equals 14 residues. V lost 0 bases to trimming and J lost 8 bases, with 14 bases between them. In nucleotides, the CDR3 is TGTGCCAGCAGCGTAGAGGGCGACCTCGTCGGCTACACCTTC. Translation: CASSVEGDLVGYTF.

This clonotype was detected only a few times. The chain links TRBV7-2 to TRBJ2-6, with D perhaps given as TRBD1 or TRBD2 (6 bases each). With 10 bases removed from V and 6 bases from J, the gap between germline ends came to 16 bases. The CDR3 covers 14 residues. Germline assignment: CDR1 SGHTA and CDR2 FQGNSA. CDR3 sequence reads: CAIPAPGAANVLTF. The CDR3 coding sequence is TGTGCCATCCCGGCTCCGGGGGCGGCCAACGTCCTGACTTTC.

In regard to this clonotype: One junction end does not reproduce the germline sequence, and a read error may be involved. The chain carries TRBV5-1 and TRBJ2-5; no firm D call. Germline values: CDR1 SGHRS, CDR2 YFSETQ. The CDR3 is 13 residues long. The CDR3 bases are TGCGCCAGCAGCTTGGCCGACCACGAGACCCAGTACTTC. This encodes CASSLADHETQYF.